This TCR beta chain was recovered during a study of T cell repertoires in cytomegalovirus infection. Germline trimming cut 0 bases from V and 6 bases from J; bases unmatched to any gene: 8. The CDR3 consists of 17 residues. The germline V gene encodes CDR1 KGHDR and CDR2 SFDVKD. This clonotype was seen ten or more times. TCRdb redid the calling of the reads with MiXCR, one entry per CDR3 protein. Of around 270,000 distinct CDR3 sequences in the sample, approximately 8.3% were seen once. The genes are TRBV24-1 and TRBJ2-3, with 10 bases lining up with TRBD2. The sample taken for sequencing was PBMCs. The receptor comes from a human donor in good health (CMV status not recorded). Some clones in this sample may be carry-over from other donors' samples. For the CDR3, the DNA is TGTGCCACCAGTGATTTGCGAGCGGGGGGGCTGTCGGATACGCAGTATTTT. Encoded protein: CATSDLRAGGLSDTQYF.